These T cell receptor beta chains were read from a single sample in a study of T cells and Merkel cell carcinoma outcomes. Profiling relied on immunoSEQ multiplex PCR, and the TCRdb table lists in-frame clones only, not all of them. The sample has under 25,000 clones, approximately 80% seen once; the top ten hold over 3%. The sample taken for sequencing was tumor tissue from Merkel cell carcinoma. These receptors were taken from a human donor with Merkel cell carcinoma. Both conserved end residues are part of each CDR3. A D gene is named only where the DNA matches it firmly. Clone size is not always given. Where it is, it says once, few, many or a class for expanded clones.

d_call,v_call,clone_size,cdr3_length,j_call,cdr3_aa,cdr3_nt
NA,TRBV5-4,few,11,TRBJ2-5,CASSQQETQYF,TGTGCCAGCAGCCAACAAGAGACCCAGTACTTC
NA,TRBV19,NA,11,TRBJ2-5,CASSEGGTQYF,TGTGCCAGTAGTGAGGGGGGGACCCAGTACTTC
NA,TRBV15,few,19,TRBJ1-5,CATSSPLGHHRYSNQPQHF,TGTGCCACCAGCAGCCCTCTAGGACACCATCGCTATAGCAATCAGCCCCAGCATTTT
NA,TRBV5-8,once,10,TRBJ2-7,CASSFHEQYF,TGTGCCAGCAGCTTCCACGAGCAGTACTTC
NA,TRBV9,NA,14,TRBJ2-7,CASSGTEYPLEQYF,TGTGCCAGCAGCGGTACCGAGTACCCGCTCGAGCAGTACTTC
TRBD2,TRBV27,NA,14,TRBJ2-1,CASSMGLAKDEQFF,TGTGCCAGCAGCATGGGACTAGCGAAGGATGAGCAGTTCTTC
NA,TRBV9,NA,12,TRBJ2-7,CASSSNTYEQYF,TGTGCCAGCAGCTCAAATACCTACGAGCAGTACTTC
NA,TRBV18,NA,14,TRBJ1-2,CASSPGGGGYGYTF,TGTGCCAGCTCACCTGGAGGAGGGGGCTATGGCTACACCTTC
TRBD2,TRBV12-5,NA,14,TRBJ2-7,CASGLTLAVYEQYF,TGTGCTAGTGGTTTGACACTAGCGGTCTACGAGCAGTACTTC
NA,TRBV7-2,once,13,TRBJ1-6,CASSLGEVAPLHF,TGTGCCAGCAGCTTAGGAGAGGTGGCACCCCTCCACTTT
NA,TRBV5-8,NA,15,TRBJ2-1,CASSLTGSSYNEQFF,TGTGCCAGCAGCTTGACAGGGTCATCCTACAATGAGCAGTTCTTC
NA,TRBV13,medium-sized,15,TRBJ1-3,CASSRQTVAGNTIYF,TGTGCCAGCAGCCGCCAGACAGTGGCGGGAAACACCATATATTTT
TRBD1,TRBV13,NA,15,TRBJ2-7,CASSPSNRGPYEQYF,TGTGCCAGCAGCCCATCAAACAGGGGTCCCTACGAGCAGTACTTC
NA,TRBV5-1,NA,16,TRBJ2-1,CASSLSGRSSYNEQFF,TGCGCCAGCAGCTTAAGTGGTAGGAGCTCCTACAATGAGCAGTTCTTC
NA,TRBV6-5,NA,11,TRBJ1-1,CASSFSGVAFF,TGTGCCAGCAGTTTCTCGGGGGTGGCTTTCTTT
TRBD2,TRBV27,NA,17,TRBJ2-2,CASSRRGLAGVAGELFF,TGTGCCAGCAGTCGACGAGGACTAGCGGGAGTAGCCGGGGAGCTGTTTTTT
NA,TRBV19,NA,15,TRBJ2-1,CASSIGTSSYNEQFF,TGTGCCAGTAGTATAGGCACGAGCTCCTACAATGAGCAGTTCTTC
NA,TRBV29-1,NA,13,TRBJ1-2,CSVEGYWNYGYTF,TGCAGCGTTGAGGGGTACTGGAACTATGGCTACACCTTC
TRBD1,TRBV29-1,NA,13,TRBJ1-6,CSVAQGANSPLHF,TGCAGCGTTGCTCAGGGGGCGAATTCACCCCTCCACTTT
NA,TRBV29-1,NA,10,TRBJ2-2,CSAGSGELFF,TGCAGCGCTGGATCCGGGGAGCTATTTTTT
TRBD2,TRBV28,NA,17,TRBJ2-3,CASSALLIVGGLDTQYF,TGTGCCAGCAGTGCCCTCTTGATAGTGGGAGGGCTAGATACGCAGTATTTT
TRBD2,TRBV5-8,NA,17,TRBJ2-5,CASSFGGAGGPGETQYF,TGTGCCAGCAGCTTCGGAGGCGCGGGGGGGCCGGGTGAGACCCAGTACTTC
NA,TRBV2,once,13,TRBJ1-5,CALSGGRVAPQHF,TGTGCCTTAAGCGGAGGGAGGGTCGCGCCCCAGCATTTT
NA,TRBV7-6,NA,12,TRBJ2-3,CASSPTGGVQYF,TGTGCCAGCAGCCCCACCGGAGGAGTGCAGTATTTT
NA,TRBV14,NA,13,TRBJ2-5,CASNGIGQETQYF,TGTGCCAGCAACGGGATTGGGCAAGAGACCCAGTACTTC
NA,TRBV10-3,NA,14,TRBJ2-6,CAILPSSGANVLTF,TGTGCCATCCTTCCAAGTTCTGGGGCCAACGTCCTGACTTTC
NA,TRBV10-3,NA,12,TRBJ1-1,CATRGMNTEAFF,TGTGCCACCAGGGGAATGAACACTGAAGCTTTCTTT
NA,TRBV9,NA,17,TRBJ2-1,CASSAPDDRDFVNEQFF,TGTGCCAGCAGCGCCCCCGACGACAGGGACTTTGTCAATGAGCAGTTCTTC
NA,TRBV14,NA,16,TRBJ1-6,CASSQVSGSWNSPLHF,TGTGCCAGCAGCCAAGTCTCCGGTAGTTGGAATTCACCCCTCCACTTT